This T cell receptor beta chain derives from a study of early T cells in non-severe SARS-CoV-2 infection. As for the study in general: Sequencing of bulk RNA from unsorted whole blood was done, without chain pairing. General observations from the study: Matching results from VDJdb favored anti-spike CD8 responses, leaving private and CD4 specificities undetected.

This clonotype was observed at least ten times. What it binds is unknown. Attached unique molecular identifiers marked individual cDNA molecules. MiXCR, applied by TCRdb to the 5' RACE reads, yields one record per CDR3 protein. The sample carries some 28,000 distinct CDR3 sequences, about 4.6% recorded once. CDR3 size: 16 residues. Between the trimmed V and J ends, which lost 1 base and 0 bases, there was a span of 10 bases. In germline, CDR1 is MGHRA, CDR2 YSYEKL. The TCR originated in an adult who was a healthcare worker with PCR-confirmed SARS-CoV-2 infection or an uninfected control (not recorded which). The chain joins TRBV4-1 to TRBJ2-1; D not certain. Sequencing was done on a sample of whole blood. In nucleotides, the CDR3 is TGCGCCAGCAGCCAAGTATACACCAGCTCCTACAATGAGCAGTTCTTC. Translated: CASSQVYTSSYNEQFF.